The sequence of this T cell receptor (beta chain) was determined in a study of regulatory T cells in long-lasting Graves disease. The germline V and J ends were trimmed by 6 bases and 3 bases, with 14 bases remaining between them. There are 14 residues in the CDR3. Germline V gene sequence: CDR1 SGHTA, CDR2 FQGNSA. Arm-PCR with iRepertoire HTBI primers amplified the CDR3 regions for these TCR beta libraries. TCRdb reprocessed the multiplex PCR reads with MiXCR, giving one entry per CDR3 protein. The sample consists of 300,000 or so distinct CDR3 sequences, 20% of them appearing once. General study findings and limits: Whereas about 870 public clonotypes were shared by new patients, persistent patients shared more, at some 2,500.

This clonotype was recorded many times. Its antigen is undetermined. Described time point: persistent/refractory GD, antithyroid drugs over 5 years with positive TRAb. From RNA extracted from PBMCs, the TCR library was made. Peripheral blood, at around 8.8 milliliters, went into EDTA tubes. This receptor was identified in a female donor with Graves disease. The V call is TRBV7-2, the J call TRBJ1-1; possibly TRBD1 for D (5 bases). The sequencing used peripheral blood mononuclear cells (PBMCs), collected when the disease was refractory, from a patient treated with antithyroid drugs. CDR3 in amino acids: CASRYQGGYTEAFF. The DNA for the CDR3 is TGTGCCAGCAGGTATCAGGGAGGGTACACTGAAGCTTTCTTT.